The 30 T cell receptor beta chains listed next were all sequenced from one sample in a study of blood T cell repertoires in COVID-19. Clones were sequenced by immunoSEQ multiplex PCR, and TCRdb holds only the in-frame ones, with some missing. This table has fewer than 500,000 clones, around nine tenths appearing once. Specimen: peripheral blood. The receptors stem from a man younger than 30 with COVID-19, enrolled during active disease.

The V gene is TRBV4-1, the J gene TRBJ2-1; TRBD2 agrees at 9 bases. The germline gives CDR1 MGHRA, CDR2 YSYEKL. The CDR3 is 15 residues long. V trimming: 0 bases; J trimming: 9 bases; junction bases outside the gene matches: 6. The CDR3 is CASSQDRAGGSEQFF. CDR3 nucleotide sequence: TGCGCCAGCAGCCAAGATCGAGCGGGAGGAAGTGAGCAGTTCTTC.

The V call is TRBV10-1, the J call TRBJ1-1; possible D gene TRBD1, 5 bases. The CDR3 runs 15 residues. From germline, CDR1 is WNHNN and CDR2 SYGVQD (reference sequence). The V gene lost 11 bases and the J gene lost 1 base, with 20 bases spanning the gap. CDR3 sequence reads: CARGHPLRSNTEAFF. In nucleotides, the CDR3 is TGCGCCCGCGGACACCCTTTAAGGTCGAACACTGAAGCTTTCTTT.

The rearrangement uses TRBV19 and TRBJ2-7; 7 positions agree with TRBD1. The CDR3 is 16 residues long. V was clipped by 5 bases and J by 0 bases; unmatched bases: 10. Germline V gene sequence: CDR1 LNHDA, CDR2 SQIVND (reference sequence). The CDR3 loop is CASSWYRDSNSYEQYF. The CDR3 DNA sequence: TGTGCCAGTAGTTGGTACCGGGACAGCAACTCCTACGAGCAGTACTTC. Together with reference TRBV19 and TRBJ2-7, the CDR3 gives the full variable domain: DGGITQSPKYLFRKEGQNVTLSCEQNLNHDAMYWYRQDPGQGLRLIYYSQIVNDFQKGDIAEGYSVSREKKESFPLTVTSAQKNPTAFYLCASSWYRDSNSYEQYFGPGTRLTVT.

This clone was observed a few times. The chain uses TRBV6-1 and TRBJ2-7; 8 nucleotides line up with TRBD2. Trimming took 3 bases from V and 7 from J; bases not matched to a gene: 5. The germline V gene encodes CDR1 MNHNS and CDR2 SASEGT. The CDR3 is 13 amino acids. The CDR3 sequence: CASSEIPSGEQYF. CDR3 sequence (DNA): TGTGCCAGCAGTGAGATACCTAGCGGGGAGCAGTACTTC.

The chain is built from TRBV2 and TRBJ1-1, with D possibly being TRBD1 (6 bases). This CDR3 spans 15 amino acids. Germline V gives CDR1 SNHLY, CDR2 FYNNEI. V was shortened by 6 bases and J by 5 bases, with 19 bases between the two germline ends. The CDR3 here is CASSPPGGRRTEAFF. CDR3 DNA sequence: TGTGCCAGCAGCCCCCCCGGGGGGCGAAGGACTGAAGCTTTCTTT.

The sample holds a few counts of this clone. The rearrangement uses TRBV18 and TRBJ1-5; no definite D call. Germline V CDR1 and CDR2: KGHSH, LQKENI. The CDR3 totals 16 residues. V was pared by 5 bases and J by 0 bases, with 14 bases between. CDR3 sequence (DNA): TGTGCCAGCTCAGAGCGAGCGGGGTTTAGCAATCAGCCCCAGCATTTT. Protein: CASSERAGFSNQPQHF.

V usage is TRBV9 and J usage is TRBJ2-2, with a weak D call TRBD1 (6 bases). Trimming took off 4 bases at V and 1 base at J, with 14 bases between the two ends. Per the germline V gene, CDR1 is SGDLS and CDR2 is YYNGEE. The CDR3 has 16 residues. The CDR3: CASSLKPDRNTGELFF. DNA of the CDR3: TGTGCCAGCAGCCTTAAACCGGACAGGAACACCGGGGAGCTGTTTTTT.

The chain is built from TRBV5-5 and TRBJ1-1, with TRBD1 identical over 7 bases. Germline CDR1 reads SGHKS; CDR2 reads YYEKEE (reference sequence). Trimming removed 1 base from V and 1 base from J; junction bases left unmatched: 7. CDR3 size: 16 residues. This chain's CDR3 is CASSLLLAGGNTEAFF. The CDR3 DNA sequence: TGTGCCAGCAGCTTGCTCCTTGCAGGGGGGAACACTGAAGCTTTCTTT.

The chain joins TRBV6-1 to TRBJ1-5; D possibly corresponds to TRBD1 (5 bases). With 8 bases removed from V and 1 base from J, the gap between germline ends came to 9 bases. CDR1 and CDR2 (germline): MNHNS, SASEGT. The CDR3 contains 13 residues. CDR3 in amino acids: CASSGGSNQPQHF. Here the CDR3 DNA reads TGTGCCAGCTCCGGGGGAAGCAATCAGCCCCAGCATTTT.

This clone was picked up one time. The rearrangement joins TRBV10-3 to TRBJ1-2; TRBD1 might be the D (5 bases). From germline, CDR1 is ENHRY and CDR2 SYGVKD. The CDR3 contains 13 residues. V was pared by 7 bases and J by 4 bases, with 13 bases between. The CDR3 protein is CAITGDSGYGYTF. As DNA, the CDR3 is TGTGCCATCACGGGGGACTCTGGCTATGGCTACACCTTC.

The chain is built from TRBV25-1 and TRBJ1-4, with 7 nucleotides matching TRBD1. Germline lookup yields CDR1 MGHDK and CDR2 SYGVNS. This CDR3 has 16 amino acids. V was pared by 1 base and J by 7 bases, with 9 bases of the junction left unmatched. The CDR3 sequence is CASSEWKGASGEKLFF. CDR3 in DNA: TGTGCCAGCAGTGAATGGAAGGGGGCGTCGGGTGAAAAACTGTTTTTT.

The chain recombines TRBV3-1 (or the pseudogene TRBV3-2) with TRBJ1-1; D not resolved. Trimming shortened V by 0 bases and J by 8 bases, and 10 bases separated the two germline ends. This CDR3 is built from 13 residues. Germline V gives CDR1 LGHDT, CDR2 YNNKEL (reference sequence). Here the CDR3 DNA reads TGTGCCAGCAGCCAAGACGTCCTCGTGGAAGCTTTCTTT. Translating gives CASSQDVLVEAFF.

The rearrangement links TRBV12-3 or TRBV12-4 to TRBJ2-7; tentatively, D is TRBD2 (5 bases). Trimming removed 1 base from V and 6 bases from J, with 10 bases in between. The CDR3 is 13 residues long. CDR3 DNA: TGTGCCAGCAGTTTAGGCGACTACTCCGAGCAGTACTTC. This gives the protein CASSLGDYSEQYF.

This rearrangement joins TRBV3-1 (or the pseudogene TRBV3-2) to TRBJ2-5; a weak D match, TRBD1 (5 bases). Per the germline V gene, CDR1 is LGHDT and CDR2 is YNNKEL (reference sequence). With 2 bases removed from V and 0 bases from J, the gap between germline ends came to 10 bases. The CDR3 covers 15 residues. The DNA for the CDR3 is TGTGCCAGCAGCCAACAGGGCCGGTACCAAGAGACCCAGTACTTC. Residues: CASSQQGRYQETQYF.

This chain connects TRBV15 to TRBJ1-1; D may be TRBD1 (6 bases). Trimming removed 0 bases from V and 3 bases from J, with 8 bases in between. The germline gives CDR1 LNHNV, CDR2 YYDKDF (reference sequence). The CDR3 loop spans 14 amino acids. Here the CDR3 DNA reads TGTGCCACCAGCAGAGAAGGGGGGGACACTGAAGCTTTCTTT. As protein: CATSREGGDTEAFF.

The chain uses TRBV19 and TRBJ2-5, with D possibly TRBD1 on 6 matching bases. This CDR3 region has 13 residues. V was trimmed by 4 bases and J by 3 bases, leaving 9 bases between them. Germline CDR1 and CDR2: LNHDA and SQIVND (reference sequence). The CDR3 protein is CASSTRTEETQYF. CDR3 DNA sequence: TGTGCCAGTAGTACACGGACAGAAGAGACCCAGTACTTC.

The chain uses TRBV5-1 and TRBJ2-7, with D possibly matching TRBD2 (5 bases). The CDR3 sequence is 13 residues long. V lost 0 bases to trimming and J lost 5 bases, with 9 bases between them. Germline V lookup: CDR1 SGHRS, CDR2 YFSETQ. The CDR3 here is CASSLDPGNEQYF. The CDR3 coding sequence is TGCGCCAGCAGCTTGGATCCGGGGAACGAGCAGTACTTC.

The V and J genes are TRBV5-1 and TRBJ2-3; a weak D match, TRBD1 (5 bases). Germline CDR1 and CDR2: SGHRS and YFSETQ. The CDR3 runs 15 residues. The V end lost 2 bases, the J end lost 4 bases, and 14 bases lay between the germline ends. The CDR3 DNA is TGCGCCAGCAGCTTCCAGGGTGCCGTGCCAGATACGCAGTATTTT. This gives the protein CASSFQGAVPDTQYF.

The gene calls are TRBV14 and TRBJ2-7, with D perhaps matching TRBD2 (6 bases). Per germline, CDR1 SGHDN and CDR2 FVKESK. V was pared by 6 bases and J by 7 bases, with 10 bases between. This CDR3 has 11 amino acids. CDR3 sequence reads: CASSSGGEQYF. The CDR3 bases are TGTGCCAGCAGTTCCGGGGGAGAGCAGTACTTC.

The genes are TRBV18 and TRBJ2-7; D possibly corresponds to TRBD1 (5 bases). Trimming cost V 3 bases and J 1 base, with 10 bases left between them. The CDR3 is 14 amino acids. CDR1 and CDR2 (germline): KGHSH, LQKENI. CDR3 in DNA: TGTGCCAGCTCACCGCCCGACAGATCCTACGAGCAGTACTTC. Translating it yields CASSPPDRSYEQYF.

The table lists this clone with a few counts. The chain combines TRBV20-1 with TRBJ1-3, with D uncertain. The CDR3 has 10 amino acids. The V end was cut by 5 bases, the J end by 6 bases, with 5 bases between. Germline V CDR1 and CDR2: DFQATT, SNEGSKA (reference sequence). The CDR3 DNA is TGCAGTGCTGAACAAAACACCATATATTTT. This translates into CSAEQNTIYF.

Only a few counts were recorded for this clone. In nucleotides, the CDR3 is TGTGCCAGCAGCTTAGGGGTTCAGGGGCTAGCGGTCACCTACGAGCAGTACTTC. Translated: CASSLGVQGLAVTYEQYF. The chain links TRBV7-2 to TRBJ2-7; maybe TRBD2 (7 bases). Germline lookup yields CDR1 SGHTA and CDR2 FQGNSA. The CDR3 totals 18 residues. V was pared by 1 base and J by 2 bases, with 21 bases between.

The rearrangement links TRBV9 to TRBJ1-2, with TRBD1 matching 8 bases. Germline assignment: CDR1 SGDLS and CDR2 YYNGEE. V shed 1 base and J 2 bases; nucleotides not matched to a gene: 4. This CDR3 region has 15 residues. The CDR3 protein is CASSVSTGANYGYTF. Written as DNA, the CDR3 is TGTGCCAGCAGCGTATCGACAGGGGCCAACTATGGCTACACCTTC.

This chain connects TRBV19 to TRBJ1-6, with 8 bases identical to TRBD1. Germline CDR1 LNHDA, CDR2 SQIVND (reference sequence). Trimming took 2 bases from V and 6 from J; bases not matched to a gene: 3. The CDR3 runs 15 residues. CDR3 in DNA: TGTGCCAGTAGTATATTGGGGACAGGTAATTCACCCCTCCACTTT. It translates to CASSILGTGNSPLHF.

The chain recombines TRBV9 with TRBJ2-4; TRBD1 is a possible D gene (5 bases). The V gene's germline CDR1 is SGDLS and CDR2 YYNGEE. The CDR3 is 14 amino acids. Trimming shortened V by 0 bases and J by 4 bases, and 8 bases separated the two germline ends. The CDR3 spells CASSVGQGKNIQYF. The CDR3 DNA is TGTGCCAGCAGCGTAGGGCAGGGAAAAAACATTCAGTACTTC.

The CDR3 region is CASSSTNVGGSEQYF. The CDR3 bases are TGTGCCAGCAGCTCTACTAACGTCGGAGGATCCGAGCAGTACTTC. This sequence joins TRBV11-2 and TRBJ2-7; weak D call: TRBD2 (5 bases). Germline CDR1 is SGHAT and CDR2 is FQNNGV. Trimming removed 4 bases at V and 6 bases at J, with 19 bases between. CDR3 size: 15 residues.

The rearrangement uses TRBV29-1 and TRBJ1-2; 9 bases map to TRBD1. This CDR3 spans 14 amino acids. V shed 4 bases and J 4 bases; nucleotides not matched to a gene: 7. Germline V gives CDR1 SQVTM, CDR2 ANQGSEA. The CDR3 DNA reads as TGCAGCGTTGCGTCTTTACAGGGGGCCTATGGCTACACCTTC. It encodes CSVASLQGAYGYTF. The full variable domain, with the rest looked up from reference TRBV29-1 and TRBJ1-2, is SAVISQKPSRDICQRGTSLTIQCQVDSQVTMMFWYRQQPGQSLTLIATANQGSEATYESGFVIDKFPISRPNLTFSTLTVSNMSPEDSSIYLCSVASLQGAYGYTFGSGTRLTVV.

This rearrangement joins TRBV2 to TRBJ2-1; a possible D gene is TRBD1 (5 bases). There are 17 residues in the CDR3. With 8 bases removed from V and 7 bases from J, the gap between germline ends came to 27 bases. CDR1 is SNHLY and CDR2 is FYNNEI in the germline V gene. This CDR3 is CASAKKRLTGLGNEQFF. The CDR3 DNA is TGTGCCAGCGCTAAAAAGCGACTCACAGGTCTGGGAAATGAGCAGTTCTTC.

The V call is TRBV24-1, the J call TRBJ1-2; D may be TRBD1 (6 bases). This CDR3 is built from 13 residues. Germline V gene data show CDR1 as KGHDR and CDR2 as SFDVKD. V was trimmed by 4 bases and J by 4 bases, leaving 9 bases between them. In nucleotides, the CDR3 is TGTGCCACCAGTGAAGCAGGGGTCTATGGCTACACCTTC. Translating gives CATSEAGVYGYTF.

The chain carries TRBV7-3 and TRBJ2-5; D not resolved. The CDR3 has 13 residues. Germline lookup yields CDR1 SGHTA and CDR2 FQGTGA. The V gene lost 5 bases and the J gene lost 0 bases, with 7 bases spanning the gap. The CDR3 DNA is TGTGCCAGCAGCCGAGGAAACCAAGAGACCCAGTACTTC. Translation: CASSRGNQETQYF.